This TCR beta chain emerged from a study of cytomegalovirus exposure and HLA in healthy donors. CDR1 and CDR2 from the germline V gene are SGHDT and YYEEEE. V gave up 7 bases and J gave up 8 bases, with 19 bases separating them. There are 14 residues in the CDR3. The PCR made use of 60 Vbeta and 13 Jbeta primers. TCRdb's table, derived via immunoSEQ multiplex PCR, lists solely in-frame clones and lacks some. The data contain 140,000 or so clones, 70% to 80% of them singletons. Sequencing was carried out using PBMCs. The chain employs TRBV5-6 and TRBJ2-1, with D possibly TRBD1 on 5 matching bases. This sequence originates from a young woman in good health and CMV-seropositive. CDR3 region: CASSRRFRVHEQFF. Written as DNA, the CDR3 is TGTGCCAGCTCACGACGGTTCAGGGTCCATGAGCAGTTCTTC.